This T cell receptor beta chain derives from a study of T-cell memory formation after mild COVID-19. Broader study findings: For contracting clones, CD4+ ones sat mainly in CM and EM, CD8+ in EMRA.

CDR1 MNHEY and CDR2 SVGAGI come from the germline V gene. CDR3 size: 14 residues. V gave up 5 bases and J gave up 7 bases, with 14 bases separating them. Using its own MiXCR run on the 5' RACE reads, TCRdb lists one record per CDR3 protein. The sample records approximately 290,000 distinct CDR3 sequences, approximately 19% being singletons. This clonotype was counted a few times. The antigen is not known. The sequence came from a man between 18 and 29 years old who had mild COVID-19 (a few samples of this study predate the infection). Cell type and time point are not known. Input material: PBMCs or a T cell subset sorted from them (not recorded which). The genes are TRBV6-5 and TRBJ1-4, with D possibly being TRBD1 (6 bases). The CDR3: CASSRRTASEKLFF. The CDR3 bases are TGTGCCAGCAGTCGGAGGACAGCCTCTGAAAAACTGTTTTTT.